Each of the 16 T cell receptor beta chains below was sequenced from the same sample in a study of blood T cell repertoires in COVID-19. Clones were read by immunoSEQ multiplex PCR, and TCRdb kept only the in-frame ones, dropping some. Among 250,000 or so clones listed, 80% to 90% were seen once. Sequencing was carried out using peripheral blood. Receptors originate from a woman in her thirties or forties who had recovered from COVID-19.

The chain links TRBV10-3 to TRBJ2-3; no definite D call. The CDR3 is 12 amino acids. CDR1 and CDR2 from the germline V gene are ENHRY and SYGVKD. V was trimmed by 9 bases and J by 2 bases, leaving 9 bases between them. The CDR3: CAIGGTTDTQYF. As DNA, the CDR3 is TGTGCCATTGGCGGCACCACAGATACGCAGTATTTT.

V and J are TRBV28 and TRBJ1-2; a weak D match, TRBD1 (5 bases). The CDR3 covers 12 residues. Germline loops: CDR1 MDHEN, CDR2 SYDVKM. V lost 2 bases and J 7 bases, leaving 8 bases between the germline ends. The DNA for the CDR3 is TGTGCCAGCAGTTTAGACGGGGGTGGCTACACCTTC. It yields the protein CASSLDGGGYTF.

The rearrangement joins TRBV6-5 to TRBJ1-1; the D gene is possibly TRBD1 (5 bases). The V gene lost 0 bases and the J gene lost 0 bases, with 11 bases spanning the gap. This CDR3 contains 16 residues. Germline loops: CDR1 MNHEY, CDR2 SVGAGI. The CDR3 protein is CASSYSGGSMNTEAFF. The CDR3 DNA sequence: TGTGCCAGCAGTTACTCGGGGGGTTCGATGAACACTGAAGCTTTCTTT.

The chain carries TRBV12-3 or TRBV12-4 and TRBJ2-7; 7 bases line up with TRBD1. Losses at the gene ends were 10 bases for V and 3 bases for J; bases not matched to a gene: 3. The CDR3 runs to 11 residues. The CDR3 sequence: CANSGGYEQYV. In DNA form, the CDR3 reads TGTGCCAACTCAGGGGGCTACGAGCAGTACGTC.

J is TRBJ2-2 and V is TRBV10-3, with D unclear. Per germline, CDR1 ENHRY and CDR2 SYGVKD. The CDR3 length is 17 residues. The V and J ends lost 2 bases and 4 bases respectively, with 17 bases between them. The CDR3 spells CAISETPGNAFTGELFF. CDR3 nucleotide sequence: TGTGCCATCAGTGAGACCCCAGGAAACGCCTTCACCGGGGAGCTGTTTTTT.

This clone showed up just once. The rearrangement links TRBV5-4 to TRBJ1-2; 10 bases map to TRBD1. Looked up from germline, CDR1 is SGHNT and CDR2 is YYREEE (reference sequence). The CDR3 covers 15 residues. The J segment lost 2 bases and the V segment lost 2 bases, leaving 3 bases of the junction unmatched. CDR3 loop: CASSFPGQGNYGYTF. The CDR3, as DNA: TGTGCCAGCAGCTTCCCGGGACAGGGGAACTATGGCTACACCTTC.

J is TRBJ1-3 and V is TRBV27; no firm D call. The V end lost 3 bases, the J end lost 2 bases, and 8 bases lay between the germline ends. This CDR3 region has 14 residues. CDR1 MNHEY and CDR2 SMNVEV come from the germline V gene (reference sequence). This chain's CDR3 is CASSLNRAGNTIYF. The DNA for the CDR3 is TGTGCCAGCAGTTTGAACAGAGCTGGAAACACCATATATTTT.

The chain couples TRBV7-8 to TRBJ2-2; the D gene is possibly TRBD1 (5 bases). Per germline, CDR1 SGHVS and CDR2 FQNEAQ. Trimming cost V 1 base and J 6 bases, with 9 bases left between them. The CDR3 spans 14 residues. As DNA, the CDR3 is TGTGCCAGCAGCTTAGTAGGGGCTGCCGGGGAGCTGTTTTTT. This codes for CASSLVGAAGELFF.

This sequence joins TRBV19 and TRBJ2-1; 7 bases are a match to TRBD1. CDR3 size: 15 residues. CDR1 LNHDA and CDR2 SQIVND come from the germline V gene (reference sequence). V gave up 6 bases and J gave up 5 bases; unmatched junction bases: 10. CDR3 bases: TGTGCCAGTAGGCCGCGGACAGGATTTCACAATGAGCAGTTCTTC. It translates to CASRPRTGFHNEQFF.

This sequence joins TRBV9 and TRBJ2-2; 7 bases agree with TRBD2. The CDR3 runs 15 residues. J gave up 4 bases and V 6 bases, and 9 bases lay outside the gene matches. The germline gives CDR1 SGDLS, CDR2 YYNGEE. Here the CDR3 reads CASTLREGLTGELFF. The CDR3 bases are TGTGCCAGCACTCTGAGGGAGGGCCTCACCGGGGAGCTGTTTTTT.

The chain links TRBV30 to TRBJ2-3; D may be TRBD2 (7 bases). The CDR3 sequence is 14 residues long. Per germline, CDR1 GTSNPN and CDR2 SVGIG (reference sequence). The V end lost 2 bases, the J end lost 3 bases, and 12 bases lay between the germline ends. CDR3 sequence reads: CAWSPGGLTDTQYF. The CDR3 DNA reads as TGTGCCTGGAGTCCGGGGGGCTTAACAGATACGCAGTATTTT.

This clone was recorded once. The V gene is TRBV7-9, the J gene TRBJ2-5; D unresolved. V was pared by 11 bases and J by 5 bases, with 15 bases between. Germline V gene data show CDR1 as SEHNR and CDR2 as FQNEAQ (reference sequence). The CDR3 is made up of 12 amino acids. The CDR3 loop reads CAPEVLEETQYF. The CDR3, as DNA: TGTGCCCCAGAGGTGCTAGAGGAGACCCAGTACTTC.

The J gene is TRBJ1-1, the V gene TRBV5-5; D might be TRBD1 (6 bases). V lost 4 bases and J lost 0, with 13 bases in between. This CDR3 is 15 amino acids long. CDR1 and CDR2 (germline): SGHKS, YYEKEE (reference sequence). The CDR3, as DNA: TGTGCCAGCAGCCTGAGGACAGACATGAACACTGAAGCTTTCTTT. This gives the protein CASSLRTDMNTEAFF.

The chain combines TRBV21-1 with TRBJ1-3; the table calls TRBD1, which could not be checked here. TRBV21-1 is a pseudogene segment. The CDR3 runs 17 residues. The CDR3 DNA is TGTGCCAGCAGCAAACCCCCTCTCAAGGGGCTGGGAAACACCATATATTTT. This sequence encodes CASSKPPLKGLGNTIYF.

The chain couples TRBV23-1 to TRBJ1-6; the match to TRBD1 covers 7 bases. TRBV23-1 is treated as an ORF (open reading frame) with a function not yet certain. The V and J ends lost 3 bases and 5 bases, in that order; junction bases with no gene match: 7. The CDR3 contains 16 residues. The CDR3 nucleotides are TGCGCCAGCAGTCACTACCGGGACAGTAATAATTCACCCCTCCACTTT. As protein: CASSHYRDSNNSPLHF.

This chain uses TRBV5-4 with TRBJ1-2; TRBD1 is a possible D gene (6 bases). The germline V gene encodes CDR1 SGHNT and CDR2 YYREEE (reference sequence). V was shortened by 3 bases and J by 4 bases, with 16 bases between the two germline ends. The CDR3 has 15 residues. CDR3 protein: CASSSPTGTPYGYTF. In DNA, the CDR3 is TGTGCCAGCAGCTCGCCAACCGGGACACCCTATGGCTACACCTTC. The whole variable domain, filled in from reference TRBV5-4 and TRBJ1-2, reads ETGVTQSPTHLIKTRGQQVTLRCSSQSGHNTVSWYQQALGQGPQFIFQYYREEENGRGNFPPRFSGLQFPNYSSELNVNALELDDSALYLCASSSPTGTPYGYTFGSGTRLTVV.